This TCR beta chain was retrieved from a study of response to subunit inactivated influenza vaccine. Concerning this clonotype: Its target is unknown.

Points from the study as a whole: It was the authors' suggestion that each seasonal influenza vaccination recruits few new T cells.

TCRdb reprocessed the RT-PCR reads with MiXCR, giving one entry per CDR3 protein. This sample has about 500,000 distinct CDR3 sequences, with approximately 17% found just once. Germline-derived CDR1 and CDR2 are SGHRS and YFSETQ. The CDR3 runs to 14 residues. Trimming took 4 bases from V and 5 from J; bases not matched to a gene: 6. The sequences come from CD4+ T cells sorted from PBMCs, collected 23 months after vaccination. This sequence originates from a man aged 50 to 69 who received an inactivated influenza vaccine. The V call is TRBV5-1, the J call TRBJ2-3; 8 nucleotides match TRBD1. In nucleotides, the CDR3 is TGCGCCAGCAGCCGGACAGGGATGATAGATACGCAGTATTTT. Protein product: CASSRTGMIDTQYF.